These 5 T cell receptor beta chains were all obtained from the same sample, sequenced in a study of cytomegalovirus exposure and HLA in healthy donors. 13 Jbeta primers and 60 Vbeta primers were used for the PCR. Profiled with immunoSEQ multiplex PCR; TCRdb holds only in-frame clones, not every one. Altogether about 160,000 clones are present, under 90% being singletons, with the ten largest covering about 4.5%. The material sequenced was PBMCs. These receptor sequences come from a man aged 25 to 40 in good health and CMV-seronegative.

This clone was detected a few times. The chain combines TRBV10-3 with TRBJ2-6; D gene ambiguous. CDR1 and CDR2 from the germline V gene are ENHRY and SYGVKD. V was trimmed by 2 bases and J by 1 base, leaving 12 bases between them. This CDR3 has 17 residues. CDR3 region: CAISERLTSSGANVLTF. CDR3 DNA sequence: TGTGCCATCAGTGAGCGCCTAACCTCGTCTGGGGCCAACGTCCTGACTTTC.

The chain is built from TRBV6-1 and TRBJ2-7, with TRBD1 as a possible D gene (6 bases). Germline CDR1 is MNHNS and CDR2 is SASEGT. The CDR3 covers 14 residues. V lost 6 bases, J lost 3 bases, and 15 bases lay in between. CDR3 amino acids: CASSRTDSYYEQYF. CDR3 coding DNA: TGTGCCAGCAGCAGGACAGACAGCTACTACGAGCAGTACTTC.

The chain couples TRBV5-4 to TRBJ2-7; TRBD2 matches 9 bases. Germline assignment: CDR1 SGHNT and CDR2 YYREEE (reference sequence). After removal of 3 bases from V and 3 bases from J, the junction contained 4 bases not matched to a gene. The CDR3 extends over 14 amino acids. CDR3 bases: TGTGCCAGCAGCTCTAGCGGGACCCACTACGAGCAGTACTTC. Protein sequence: CASSSSGTHYEQYF.

The chain recombines TRBV28 with TRBJ2-7, with TRBD2 matching over 8 bases. J was trimmed by 3 bases and V by 6 bases; bases with no gene match: 10. The germline V gene encodes CDR1 MDHEN and CDR2 SYDVKM. The CDR3 extends over 15 amino acids. CDR3 coding DNA: TGTGCCAGCAGCCCCCCGACTAGCGTAGGCTACGAGCAGTACTTC. Translation gives CASSPPTSVGYEQYF. The variable domain in full, with the rest retrieved from reference TRBV28 and TRBJ2-7, is DVKVTQSSRYLVKRTGEKVFLECVQDMDHENMFWYRQDPGLGLRLIYFSYDVKMKEKGDIPEGYSVSREKKERFSLILESASTNQTSMYLCASSPPTSVGYEQYFGPGTRLTVT.

This clone was seen more than once but under ten times. The chain links TRBV7-6 to TRBJ2-1; 7 nucleotides agree with TRBD1. With 2 bases clipped from V and 7 bases from J, the junction kept 5 bases outside the gene matches. This CDR3 spans 14 amino acids. CDR1 and CDR2 from the germline V gene are SGHVS and FNYEAQ. Here the CDR3 DNA reads TGTGCCAGCAGCTTAAGGGGGCCAGGTAATGAGCAGTTCTTC. It codes for CASSLRGPGNEQFF.